These 10 T cell receptor beta chains share one sample of origin, sequenced in a study of T cell changes during pregnancy in multiple sclerosis. The method was immunoSEQ multiplex PCR; TCRdb's version includes in-frame clones alone and lacks a portion of them. The repertoire holds 15,000 to 20,000 clones, with approximately 81% as singletons. Sequencing used CD8+ T cells from peripheral blood mononuclear cells, obtained in the third trimester of pregnancy. The receptors stem from a female donor in good health, enrolled as a control in a pregnancy study.

The rearrangement joins TRBV14 to TRBJ2-2; no definite D call. The germline gives CDR1 SGHDN, CDR2 FVKESK. The CDR3 length is 16 residues. Trimming removed 1 base at V and 3 bases at J, with 12 bases between. The CDR3 sequence: CASSQAGHRDTGELFF. DNA of the CDR3: TGTGCCAGCAGCCAAGCCGGTCACAGAGACACCGGGGAGCTGTTTTTT.

The genes are TRBV6-5 and TRBJ2-1, with 7 positions matching TRBD1. CDR3 length equals 13 residues. The V gene end was trimmed by 2 bases and the J gene end by 9 bases; junction bases not matched to a gene: 4. Looked up from germline, CDR1 is MNHEY and CDR2 is SVGAGI. DNA of the CDR3: TGTGCCAGCAGTTACACGACAGGGTTTGAGCAGTTCTTC. Translated, it gives CASSYTTGFEQFF.

This chain uses TRBV10-3 with TRBJ2-1; 7 bases agree with TRBD2. V lost 5 bases to trimming and J lost 3 bases; unmatched junction nucleotides: 7. CDR3 size: 15 residues. The germline CDR1 and CDR2 sequences are ENHRY and SYGVKD. The CDR3 bases are TGTGCCATCAGTCCTGAGGCTAGCGGCTACAATGAGCAGTTCTTC. Protein sequence: CAISPEASGYNEQFF.

The V call is TRBV6-5, the J call TRBJ1-1, with D perhaps TRBD1 (6 bases). The CDR3 contains 12 residues. V was shortened by 4 bases and J by 5 bases, with 8 bases between the two germline ends. From germline, CDR1 is MNHEY and CDR2 SVGAGI. CDR3 in DNA: TGTGCCAGCAGTTTCCAGGGGACTGAAGCTTTCTTT. This gives the protein CASSFQGTEAFF.

There are a few counts of this clone. The gene calls are TRBV7-9 and TRBJ2-7, with D tentatively TRBD2 (6 bases). The CDR3 covers 16 residues. With 5 bases removed from V and 0 bases from J, the gap between germline ends came to 17 bases. Germline lookup yields CDR1 SEHNR and CDR2 FQNEAQ (reference sequence). The CDR3 coding sequence is TGTGCCAGCAGCACCGGGACGGAGGGGAGCTCCTACGAGCAGTACTTC. It specifies CASSTGTEGSSYEQYF.

The CDR3 region is CASSPVGDRGTDTQYF. CDR3 coding DNA: TGTGCCAGCAGCCCAGTGGGGGACAGGGGGACAGATACGCAGTATTTT. V gene TRBV27 combines with J gene TRBJ2-3, with TRBD1 identical over 11 bases. The ends lost 6 bases at V and 3 bases at J; junction bases unmatched: 8. Germline V gives CDR1 MNHEY, CDR2 SMNVEV (reference sequence). The CDR3 contains 16 residues.

This clone has more than one count but fewer than ten. The chain carries TRBV7-8 and TRBJ2-7, with TRBD1 identical over 9 bases. The CDR3 runs to 12 residues. Germline CDR1 is SGHVS and CDR2 is FQNEAQ. V lost 7 bases and J lost 5; bases outside the gene matches: 3. CDR3 nucleotides: TGTGCCAGCATCGGGACAGGGCACGAGCAGTACTTC. It is translated as CASIGTGHEQYF. Full variable domain (rest looked up from reference TRBV7-8 and TRBJ2-7): GAGVSQSPRYKVAKRGQDVALRCDPISGHVSLFWYQQALGQGPEFLTYFQNEAQLDKSGLPSDRFFAERPEGSVSTLKIQRTQQEDSAVYLCASIGTGHEQYFGPGTRLTVT.

The rearrangement links TRBV12-5 to TRBJ1-2, with a possible D match to TRBD1 (5 bases). CDR1 and CDR2 from the germline V gene are LGHNT and FRNRAP. The V gene lost 2 bases and the J gene lost 7 bases, with 14 bases spanning the gap. CDR3 length: 14 residues. The DNA for the CDR3 is TGTGCTAGTGGTTTGATCGGGGGTCTGGGTGGCTACACCTTC. Its protein product is CASGLIGGLGGYTF. Together with reference TRBV12-5 and TRBJ1-2, the CDR3 gives the full variable domain: DARVTQTPRHKVTEMGQEVTMRCQPILGHNTVFWYRQTMMQGLELLAYFRNRAPLDDSGMPKDRFSAEMPDATLATLKIQPSEPRDSAVYFCASGLIGGLGGYTFGSGTRLTVV.

The rearrangement uses TRBV19 and TRBJ2-1; D may be TRBD2 (7 bases). Germline V CDR1 and CDR2: LNHDA, SQIVND (reference sequence). The CDR3 is 16 amino acids. V was pared by 3 bases and J by 12 bases, with 24 bases between. The CDR3 bases are TGTGCCAGTAGTATCAGGGGTTCAGGACTAGGTATCGTGCAGTTCTTC. Translating gives CASSIRGSGLGIVQFF.

The J gene is TRBJ2-3, the V gene TRBV27, with 8 bases matching TRBD2. CDR1 is MNHEY and CDR2 is SMNVEV in the germline V gene (reference sequence). CDR3 length: 11 amino acids. V shed 10 bases, J shed 14 bases, and the junction held 11 bases outside the gene matches. The CDR3 loop is CATVDGTRGYF. DNA of the CDR3: TGTGCCACCGTCGACGGGACTAGAGGGTATTTT.